This TCR beta chain was recovered during a study of cytomegalovirus exposure and HLA in healthy donors. Findings and limits, study-wide: An Asian-associated ancestry cluster reportedly showed fewer N-insertions than the roughly 670-donor mean in a later analysis. Prior analysis indicated that the majority of TCR beta V segments exhibited productivity approximately 87% or approximately 30% of the time. TCR beta sequences reportedly predicted most subjects' HLA-A and HLA-B alleles accurately.

Though probably carrying unrecorded immune exposures, donors were nominally healthy at sampling. Researchers ran the PCR with 60 Vbeta and 13 Jbeta primers. Sequencing was performed with immunoSEQ multiplex PCR; in TCRdb, only in-frame clones are kept and a portion is missing. The data show around 150,000 clones, approximately 79% seen once. The CDR3 is 16 amino acids. The trim removed 0 bases at V and 3 bases at J, leaving 4 bases unmatched. Germline assignment: CDR1 SGHRS and CDR2 YFSETQ. Points on this clone: Its specificity is unknown.

The chain carries TRBV5-1 and TRBJ2-1; TRBD2 agrees at 9 bases. The receptor was derived from a man aged 50 to 59 in good health and CMV-seropositive. Sequenced sample: PBMCs. DNA for the CDR3: TGCGCCAGCAGCTTGGCCGCTAGCGGGAACTACAATGAGCAGTTCTTC. Amino acid sequence: CASSLAASGNYNEQFF.